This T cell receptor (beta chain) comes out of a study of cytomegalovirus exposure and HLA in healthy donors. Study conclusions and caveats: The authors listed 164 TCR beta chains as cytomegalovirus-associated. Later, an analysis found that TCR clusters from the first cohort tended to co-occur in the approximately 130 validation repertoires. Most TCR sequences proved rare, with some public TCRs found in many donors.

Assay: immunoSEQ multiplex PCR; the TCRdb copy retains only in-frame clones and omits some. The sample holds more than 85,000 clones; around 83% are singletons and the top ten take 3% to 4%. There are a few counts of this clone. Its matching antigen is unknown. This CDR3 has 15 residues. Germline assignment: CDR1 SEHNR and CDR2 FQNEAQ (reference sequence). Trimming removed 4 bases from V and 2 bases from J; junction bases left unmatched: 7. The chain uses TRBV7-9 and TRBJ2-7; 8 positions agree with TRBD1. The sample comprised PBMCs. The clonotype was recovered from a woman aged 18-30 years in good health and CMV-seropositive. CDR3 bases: TGTGCCAGCAGCTCCGCAGGGGGCGCAGCCTACGAGCAGTACTTC. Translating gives CASSSAGGAAYEQYF.